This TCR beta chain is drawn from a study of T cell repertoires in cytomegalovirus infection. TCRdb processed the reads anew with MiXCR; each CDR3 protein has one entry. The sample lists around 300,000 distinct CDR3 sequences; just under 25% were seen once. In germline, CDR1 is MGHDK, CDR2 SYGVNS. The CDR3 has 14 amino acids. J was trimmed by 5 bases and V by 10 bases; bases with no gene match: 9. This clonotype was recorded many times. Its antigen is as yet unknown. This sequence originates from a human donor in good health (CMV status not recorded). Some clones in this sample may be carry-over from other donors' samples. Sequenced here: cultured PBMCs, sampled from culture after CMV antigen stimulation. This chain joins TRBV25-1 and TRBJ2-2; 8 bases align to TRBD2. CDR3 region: CATAGLGATGELFF. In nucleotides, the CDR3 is TGTGCCACCGCGGGACTAGGAGCGACCGGGGAGCTGTTTTTT.